Listed below are T cell receptor beta chains from one sample, sequenced in a study of blood T cell repertoires in COVID-19. Clones were sequenced by immunoSEQ multiplex PCR, and TCRdb holds only the in-frame ones, with some missing. The table shows roughly 120,000 clones, with roughly 80% occurring only once. Sequences were obtained from peripheral blood. Receptor source: a woman aged 40 to 55 with acute or convalescent COVID-19. Each CDR3 is given with its conserved first and last residue. Each record gives: clone size, V gene, D gene, J gene, CDR3 protein, CDR3 DNA. A D gene is named only where the DNA matches it firmly. The size field is filled for only some rows; it gives once, few, many or a size class.

clone size: few
V gene: TRBV11-2
D gene: TRBD1
J gene: TRBJ2-2
CDR3 protein: CPWGEPGQGFTGELFF
CDR3 DNA: TGTCCCTGGGGGGAACCGGGACAGGGATTCACCGGGGAGCTGTTTTTT

clone size: -
V gene: TRBV9
D gene: -
J gene: TRBJ2-1
CDR3 protein: CASSPAGNEQFF
CDR3 DNA: TGTGCCAGCAGCCCCGCAGGCAATGAGCAGTTCTTC

clone size: once
V gene: TRBV6-2/TRBV6-3
D gene: -
J gene: TRBJ2-4
CDR3 protein: CASSYGGQGKNIQYF
CDR3 DNA: TGTGCCAGCAGTTACGGAGGGCAGGGAAAAAACATTCAGTACTTC

clone size: once
V gene: TRBV13
D gene: -
J gene: TRBJ2-4
CDR3 protein: CASSLGLLAKNIQYF
CDR3 DNA: TGTGCCAGCAGCTTAGGATTACTAGCCAAAAACATTCAGTACTTC

clone size: -
V gene: TRBV7-8
D gene: TRBD2
J gene: TRBJ2-1
CDR3 protein: CASSLVGAGARNEQFF
CDR3 DNA: TGTGCCAGCAGCTTAGTTGGAGCGGGGGCACGGAATGAGCAGTTCTTC

clone size: -
V gene: TRBV4-1
D gene: -
J gene: TRBJ1-5
CDR3 protein: CASSQFLQVWQPQHF
CDR3 DNA: TGCGCCAGCAGCCAGTTTCTACAGGTCTGGCAGCCCCAGCATTTT

clone size: -
V gene: TRBV18
D gene: -
J gene: TRBJ2-2
CDR3 protein: CASSPRNRGGTGELFF
CDR3 DNA: TGTGCCAGCTCACCACGGAACAGGGGGGGCACCGGGGAGCTGTTTTTT

clone size: -
V gene: TRBV20-1
D gene: -
J gene: TRBJ2-1
CDR3 protein: CSGQGGNEQFF
CDR3 DNA: TGCAGTGGGCAGGGGGGCAATGAGCAGTTCTTC

clone size: -
V gene: TRBV11-2
D gene: TRBD1
J gene: TRBJ2-4
CDR3 protein: CASSLDMGQGGRSAKNIQYF
CDR3 DNA: TGTGCCAGCAGCTTAGATATGGGACAGGGAGGCCGTAGCGCCAAAAACATTCAGTACTTC

clone size: -
V gene: TRBV6-4
D gene: -
J gene: TRBJ2-2
CDR3 protein: CASSDQGTGELFF
CDR3 DNA: TGTGCCAGCAGTGACCAGGGCACCGGGGAGCTGTTTTTT

clone size: once
V gene: TRBV9
D gene: TRBD1
J gene: TRBJ1-2
CDR3 protein: CASSAGQGNYGYTF
CDR3 DNA: TGTGCCAGCAGCGCGGGACAGGGGAACTATGGCTACACCTTC

clone size: once
V gene: TRBV7-3
D gene: -
J gene: TRBJ1-1
CDR3 protein: CASSLQDGPGSEAFF
CDR3 DNA: TGTGCCAGCAGCTTACAGGACGGGCCGGGGTCTGAAGCTTTCTTT

clone size: -
V gene: TRBV21-1
D gene: -
J gene: TRBJ1-5
CDR3 protein: CASRIAVVKYQPQHF
CDR3 DNA: TGTGCCAGCAGAATCGCGGTAGTTAAGTATCAGCCCCAGCATTTT

clone size: -
V gene: TRBV21-1
D gene: -
J gene: TRBJ1-1
CDR3 protein: CASSKEWDREGTEAFF
CDR3 DNA: TGTGCCAGCAGCAAAGAGTGGGACAGGGAGGGCACTGAAGCTTTCTTT

clone size: -
V gene: TRBV7-2
D gene: -
J gene: TRBJ1-3
CDR3 protein: CASSLRGQSGNTIYF
CDR3 DNA: TGTGCCAGCAGCTTACGGGGTCAATCTGGAAACACCATATATTTT

clone size: -
V gene: TRBV7-9
D gene: TRBD2
J gene: TRBJ2-3
CDR3 protein: CASSLLASGGTDTQYF
CDR3 DNA: TGTGCCAGCAGCTTATTGGCTAGCGGGGGAACAGATACGCAGTATTTT

clone size: -
V gene: TRBV27
D gene: -
J gene: TRBJ1-2
CDR3 protein: CASSLSGSTHYGYTF
CDR3 DNA: TGTGCCAGCAGTTTGTCCGGGTCCACTCACTATGGCTACACCTTC

clone size: few
V gene: TRBV9
D gene: -
J gene: TRBJ2-7
CDR3 protein: CASSVGAGTHYEQYF
CDR3 DNA: TGTGCCAGCAGCGTAGGGGCCGGGACACATTACGAGCAGTACTTC

clone size: -
V gene: TRBV4-2
D gene: -
J gene: TRBJ2-5
CDR3 protein: CASSQRLGSRVTQYF
CDR3 DNA: TGTGCCAGCAGCCAGCGGCTTGGATCCCGGGTGACCCAGTACTTC

clone size: -
V gene: TRBV9
D gene: -
J gene: TRBJ1-2
CDR3 protein: CASSVDRGGYTF
CDR3 DNA: TGTGCCAGCAGCGTAGACCGGGGGGGCTACACCTTC

clone size: -
V gene: TRBV5-4
D gene: TRBD2
J gene: TRBJ2-1
CDR3 protein: CASSRGGAGDTFF
CDR3 DNA: TGTGCCAGCAGCCGGGGAGGTGCGGGGGATACGTTCTTC

clone size: -
V gene: TRBV7-2
D gene: TRBD1
J gene: TRBJ1-1
CDR3 protein: CASSFGSQGVKDTEAFF
CDR3 DNA: TGTGCCAGCAGCTTCGGAAGCCAGGGGGTTAAGGACACTGAAGCTTTCTTT

clone size: -
V gene: TRBV19
D gene: -
J gene: TRBJ2-3
CDR3 protein: CASSIARGAGDTQYF
CDR3 DNA: TGTGCCAGTAGTATAGCCAGGGGGGCAGGAGATACGCAGTATTTT

clone size: once
V gene: TRBV5-1
D gene: -
J gene: TRBJ1-2
CDR3 protein: CASSLPDRSYGYTF
CDR3 DNA: TGCGCCAGCAGCCTGCCGGACAGATCCTATGGCTACACCTTC

clone size: -
V gene: TRBV7-9
D gene: -
J gene: TRBJ1-1
CDR3 protein: CASSSEAVNTEAFF
CDR3 DNA: TGTGCCAGCAGCTCCGAGGCGGTGAACACTGAAGCTTTCTTT

clone size: -
V gene: TRBV19
D gene: -
J gene: TRBJ1-3
CDR3 protein: CASSIDIFLISGNTIYF
CDR3 DNA: TGTGCCAGTAGTATCGACATATTTTTGATCTCTGGAAACACCATATATTTT

clone size: -
V gene: TRBV2
D gene: -
J gene: TRBJ1-5
CDR3 protein: CASSDESQPQHF
CDR3 DNA: TGTGCCAGCAGTGATGAGAGTCAGCCCCAGCATTTT

clone size: -
V gene: TRBV5-1
D gene: -
J gene: TRBJ2-7
CDR3 protein: CASSLVDSTYEQYF
CDR3 DNA: TGCGCCAGCAGCTTGGTCGACAGTACCTACGAGCAGTACTTC

clone size: -
V gene: TRBV6-5
D gene: -
J gene: TRBJ1-5
CDR3 protein: CASSRLNSNQPQHF
CDR3 DNA: TGTGCCAGCAGCAGATTAAATAGCAATCAGCCCCAGCATTTT

clone size: few
V gene: TRBV5-4
D gene: -
J gene: TRBJ1-2
CDR3 protein: CASSLGSAGGVRGYTF
CDR3 DNA: TGTGCCAGCAGCTTGGGCTCCGCCGGCGGGGTGAGGGGCTACACCTTC

clone size: -
V gene: TRBV10-3
D gene: -
J gene: TRBJ1-1
CDR3 protein: CAISGGGPPEAFF
CDR3 DNA: TGTGCCATCAGTGGGGGGGGTCCCCCTGAAGCTTTCTTT

clone size: -
V gene: TRBV20-1
D gene: TRBD2
J gene: TRBJ2-1
CDR3 protein: CSASDGTRGGVKYNEQFF
CDR3 DNA: TGCAGTGCTAGTGACGGGACGCGGGGGGGCGTTAAGTACAATGAGCAGTTCTTC

clone size: -
V gene: TRBV2
D gene: TRBD1
J gene: TRBJ2-7
CDR3 protein: CASSEEGQGAAYF
CDR3 DNA: TGTGCCAGCAGTGAGGAGGGACAGGGGGCGGCGTACTTC

clone size: -
V gene: TRBV5-5
D gene: -
J gene: TRBJ1-4
CDR3 protein: CASRISSTNEKLFF
CDR3 DNA: TGTGCCAGCAGGATATCCAGTACTAATGAAAAACTGTTTTTT

clone size: -
V gene: TRBV9
D gene: TRBD2
J gene: TRBJ2-3
CDR3 protein: CASSTRSGGLTDTQYF
CDR3 DNA: TGTGCCAGCAGCACCCGAAGCGGGGGGCTCACAGATACGCAGTATTTT

clone size: -
V gene: TRBV6-2/TRBV6-3
D gene: -
J gene: TRBJ2-3
CDR3 protein: CASSYSSGNTQYF
CDR3 DNA: TGTGCCAGCAGTTACTCGAGCGGCAATACGCAGTATTTT

clone size: -
V gene: TRBV25-1
D gene: TRBD1
J gene: TRBJ1-6
CDR3 protein: CASRGTGYNSPLHF
CDR3 DNA: TGTGCCAGCAGAGGGACAGGGTATAATTCACCCCTCCACTTT

clone size: -
V gene: TRBV15
D gene: TRBD1
J gene: TRBJ2-7
CDR3 protein: CATSSGPGTGSYEQYF
CDR3 DNA: TGTGCCACCAGCAGCGGTCCCGGGACAGGATCCTACGAGCAGTACTTC

clone size: -
V gene: TRBV5-6
D gene: -
J gene: TRBJ1-1
CDR3 protein: CASSHPGEPEAFF
CDR3 DNA: TGTGCCAGCAGCCATCCAGGGGAACCTGAAGCTTTCTTT

clone size: -
V gene: TRBV5-4
D gene: -
J gene: TRBJ1-6
CDR3 protein: CASSLYSGRYQGSPLHF
CDR3 DNA: TGTGCCAGCAGCTTGTATTCAGGTCGATACCAGGGTTCACCCCTCCACTTT

clone size: -
V gene: TRBV6-5
D gene: TRBD2
J gene: TRBJ2-6
CDR3 protein: CASGRVGANVLTF
CDR3 DNA: TGTGCCAGCGGGAGGGTTGGGGCCAACGTCCTGACTTTC

clone size: -
V gene: TRBV3-1/TRBV3-2
D gene: TRBD1
J gene: TRBJ1-3
CDR3 protein: CASSHTGTGFSSGNTIYF
CDR3 DNA: TGTGCCAGCAGCCATACCGGGACAGGCTTTTCCTCTGGAAACACCATATATTTT

clone size: -
V gene: TRBV2
D gene: -
J gene: TRBJ2-5
CDR3 protein: CASSGGVYETQYF
CDR3 DNA: TGTGCCAGCAGTGGGGGGGTCTATGAGACCCAGTACTTC

clone size: few
V gene: TRBV9
D gene: TRBD1
J gene: TRBJ1-2
CDR3 protein: CASKPTGTENPHYGYTF
CDR3 DNA: TGTGCCAGCAAGCCAACCGGGACAGAGAACCCTCACTATGGCTACACCTTC

clone size: -
V gene: TRBV7-2
D gene: TRBD1
J gene: TRBJ2-7
CDR3 protein: CASSIQTGSYEQYF
CDR3 DNA: TGTGCCAGCAGCATACAGACAGGGAGTTACGAGCAGTACTTC

clone size: -
V gene: TRBV3-1/TRBV3-2
D gene: TRBD1
J gene: TRBJ1-6
CDR3 protein: CASSHPGTGASPLHF
CDR3 DNA: TGTGCCAGCAGCCATCCCGGGACAGGGGCTTCACCCCTCCACTTT

clone size: few
V gene: TRBV12-3/TRBV12-4
D gene: -
J gene: TRBJ2-1
CDR3 protein: CASSRSGWQFF
CDR3 DNA: TGTGCCAGCAGTCGTAGCGGCTGGCAGTTCTTC

clone size: -
V gene: TRBV9
D gene: TRBD2
J gene: TRBJ2-7
CDR3 protein: CASSVGTSGGLGQYF
CDR3 DNA: TGTGCCAGCAGCGTAGGGACTAGCGGGGGCCTGGGGCAGTACTTC

clone size: -
V gene: TRBV6-2/TRBV6-3
D gene: -
J gene: TRBJ1-6
CDR3 protein: CASSPDRDTSPLHF
CDR3 DNA: TGTGCCAGCAGTCCGGACAGAGATACTTCACCCCTCCACTTT

clone size: -
V gene: TRBV4-1
D gene: -
J gene: TRBJ2-1
CDR3 protein: CASSKLLSSYNEQFF
CDR3 DNA: TGCGCCAGCAGCAAACTACTGAGCTCCTACAATGAGCAGTTCTTC